The 16 T cell receptor beta chains below all came from one sample that was sequenced in a study of Ad26.COV2.S vaccination and SARS-CoV-2 variants. Treatment given: about 20 received Ad26.COV2.S at low or high dose, single or two shots; roughly five received placebo; per-sample allocation not given. At day 63 after the first vaccine or placebo injection, samples were drawn. Assay: immunoSEQ multiplex PCR; the TCRdb copy retains only in-frame clones and omits some. This sample carries roughly 500,000 clones, 70% to 90% of them seen once, and the ten largest clones take around 13%. Specimen: peripheral blood, collected in a trial of Ad26.COV2.S vaccine versus placebo. The receptor set was obtained from a person aged 18-65 years who received the Ad26.COV2.S COVID-19 vaccine or a placebo.

In this sample, this clone turned up many times. The gene calls are TRBV14 and TRBJ1-2, with TRBD1 matching 7 bases. The CDR3 is 14 residues long. The ends lost 1 base at V and 7 bases at J; junction bases unmatched: 6. Germline-derived CDR1 and CDR2 are SGHDN and FVKESK. The CDR3 nucleotides are TGTGCCAGCAGCCAAGGACAGGGTTTCGGTGGCTACACCTTC. Its protein is CASSQGQGFGGYTF.

This chain connects TRBV7-2 to TRBJ2-3; 7 bases agree with TRBD2. Germline trimming cut 2 bases from V and 2 bases from J; bases unmatched to any gene: 7. The CDR3 is 16 residues long. From germline, CDR1 is SGHTA and CDR2 FQGNSA. The CDR3 loop reads CASSLRAGVTTDTQYF. The CDR3 DNA follows: TGTGCCAGCAGCTTACGGGCGGGAGTCACCACAGATACGCAGTATTTT. Variable domain in full (rest from reference TRBV7-2 and TRBJ2-3): GAGVSQSPSNKVTEKGKDVELRCDPISGHTALYWYRQSLGQGLEFLIYFQGNSAPDKSGLPSDRFSAERTGGSVSTLTIQRTQQEDSAVYLCASSLRAGVTTDTQYFGPGTRLTVL.

The V call is TRBV4-2, the J call TRBJ2-1; 7 bases align to TRBD2. V was clipped by 3 bases and J by 4 bases; unmatched bases: 3. Germline loops: CDR1 LGHNA, CDR2 YNFKEQ. CDR3 length equals 14 residues. The CDR3 protein is CASSQGLFYNEQFF. For the CDR3, the DNA is TGTGCCAGCAGCCAGGGACTATTTTACAATGAGCAGTTCTTC.

The chain links TRBV7-3 to TRBJ2-1; the D is unclear. This CDR3 contains 16 residues. V gave up 0 bases and J gave up 2 bases, with 11 bases separating them. The V gene's germline CDR1 is SGHTA and CDR2 FQGTGA. The CDR3 region is CASSLTAGGTYNEQFF. The DNA of the CDR3 is TGTGCCAGCAGCTTAACCGCAGGCGGTACCTACAATGAGCAGTTCTTC.

This clone showed up just a few times. V is TRBV11-3 and J is TRBJ2-1; 8 bases are shared with TRBD1. The germline CDR1 and CDR2 sequences are SGHNT and YENEEA. The V segment lost 2 bases and the J segment 3 bases; nucleotides outside the gene matches: 12. CDR3 size: 18 residues. The CDR3 coding sequence is TGTGCCAGCAGCTTAACCGAACGAACAGGGGGAGGCTACAATGAGCAGTTCTTC. Its translation is CASSLTERTGGGYNEQFF.

The chain couples TRBV28 to TRBJ1-1, with 9 positions matching TRBD1. CDR1 and CDR2 from the germline V gene are MDHEN and SYDVKM. V gave up 7 bases and J gave up 4 bases; unmatched junction bases: 10. This CDR3 comprises 15 residues. The CDR3 sequence: CASKRDRVFGTEAFF. CDR3 nucleotides: TGTGCCAGCAAAAGGGACAGGGTATTTGGCACTGAAGCTTTCTTT. Based on the CDR3 plus reference TRBV28 and TRBJ1-1, the full variable domain is DVKVTQSSRYLVKRTGEKVFLECVQDMDHENMFWYRQDPGLGLRLIYFSYDVKMKEKGDIPEGYSVSREKKERFSLILESASTNQTSMYLCASKRDRVFGTEAFFGQGTRLTVV.

The chain has TRBV5-4 and TRBJ1-2, with D possibly TRBD1 on 5 matching bases. Trimming cost V 1 base and J 5 bases, with 12 bases left between them. In germline, CDR1 is SGHNT, CDR2 YYREEE (reference sequence). This CDR3 is 14 amino acids long. In DNA, the CDR3 is TGTGCCAGCAGCTTGCGCGGGGGGTATTATGGCTACACCTTC. It encodes CASSLRGGYYGYTF.

A note on this clone: The same CDR3 is also encoded by other DNA sequences in this sample. The chain links TRBV3-1 (or the pseudogene TRBV3-2) to TRBJ2-7; D gene uncertain. The CDR3 is made up of 12 amino acids. CDR1 is LGHDT, CDR2 YNNKEL, per germline (reference sequence). Trimming took off 1 base at V and 5 bases at J, with 6 bases between the two ends. The CDR3 is CASSQGGNEQYF. Written as DNA, the CDR3 is TGTGCCAGCAGCCAAGGTGGGAACGAGCAGTACTTC.

The chain joins TRBV28 to TRBJ1-6, with TRBD1 matching 7 bases. The V segment lost 4 bases and the J segment 11 bases; nucleotides outside the gene matches: 11. This CDR3 comprises 15 residues. Germline V lookup: CDR1 MDHEN, CDR2 SYDVKM. CDR3 residues: CASSSEGAGMPPLHF. The CDR3 coding sequence is TGTGCCAGCAGTTCCGAGGGGGCAGGGATGCCACCCCTCCACTTT.

The gene calls are TRBV5-6 and TRBJ1-4, with TRBD1 matching 9 bases. This CDR3 spans 18 amino acids. The ends lost 2 bases at V and 8 bases at J; junction bases unmatched: 16. The germline CDR1 and CDR2 sequences are SGHDT and YYEEEE. CDR3 nucleotides: TGTGCCAGCAGCTTCTTCAGGGACAGGGCTTTCGGTGGGGAAAAACTGTTTTTT. Amino acids: CASSFFRDRAFGGEKLFF.

Comment on this clone: This specimen includes other DNA sequences encoding the same CDR3. This chain joins TRBV9 and TRBJ1-6; a possible D gene is TRBD1 (5 bases). There are 14 residues in the CDR3. Looked up from germline, CDR1 is SGDLS and CDR2 is YYNGEE. V lost 1 base, J lost 7 bases, and 9 bases lay in between. The CDR3 reads CASSVTGDNSPLHF. The CDR3 coding sequence is TGTGCCAGCAGCGTAACAGGTGACAATTCACCCCTCCACTTT.

The rearrangement links TRBV6-5 to TRBJ1-1; TRBD1 agrees at 7 bases. This CDR3 region has 14 residues. CDR1 is MNHEY, CDR2 SVGAGI, per germline. Trimming took 5 bases from V and 5 from J; bases not matched to a gene: 8. The CDR3 protein is CASSLRQGWTEAFF. The CDR3 coding sequence is TGTGCCAGCAGTCTCCGACAGGGTTGGACTGAAGCTTTCTTT.

The chain recombines TRBV19 with TRBJ2-5; TRBD2 agrees at 7 bases. V was clipped by 0 bases and J by 5 bases; unmatched bases: 0. The CDR3 has 13 residues. Looked up from germline, CDR1 is LNHDA and CDR2 is SQIVND (reference sequence). The CDR3 protein is CASSIDSGETQYF. Written as DNA, the CDR3 is TGTGCCAGTAGTATAGATAGCGGGGAGACCCAGTACTTC.

The chain is built from TRBV19 and TRBJ2-7, with D possibly matching TRBD1 (5 bases). Trimming removed 8 bases from V and 3 bases from J, with 17 bases in between. The CDR3 sequence is 14 residues long. Germline-derived CDR1 and CDR2 are LNHDA and SQIVND (reference sequence). The DNA for the CDR3 is TGTGCCAGTTCTCAGGGAATGATAAACTACGAGCAGTACTTC. It is translated as CASSQGMINYEQYF.

The CDR3 nucleotides are TGTGCCAGCAAACAGGGCGGTGTGGCCGGGGAGCTGTTTTTT. Protein: CASKQGGVAGELFF. The gene calls are TRBV3-1 (or the pseudogene TRBV3-2) and TRBJ2-2, with D maybe TRBD1 (6 bases). Germline CDR1 LGHDT, CDR2 YNNKEL (reference sequence). V lost 7 bases and J 6 bases, leaving 15 bases between the germline ends. There are 14 residues in the CDR3.

The V gene is TRBV28, the J gene TRBJ1-2; D unresolved. Germline V CDR1 and CDR2: MDHEN, SYDVKM. V was cut by 3 bases and J by 10 bases, with 15 bases left in between. The CDR3 sequence is 13 residues long. CDR3 sequence: CASSFGKGQVYTF. The CDR3 DNA sequence: TGTGCCAGCAGTTTCGGAAAGGGCCAGGTCTACACCTTC.